One and the same sample provided the 16 T cell receptor beta chains below, sequenced in a study of glioma-infiltrating T cells after dendritic cell vaccination. Repertoires were generated with immunoSEQ multiplex PCR, while TCRdb's copy carries only in-frame clones and drops some. There are 85,000 to 95,000 clones in the sample; 86% occur only once, and 15% to 18% lies in the top ten. The specimen was blood, collected before dendritic cell vaccination. Receptors originate from a human donor with glioblastoma.

About this clone: Distinct nucleotide sequences in the sample also encode this CDR3. The V call is TRBV9, the J call TRBJ2-7; TRBD1 aligns across 7 bases. The CDR3 spans 14 residues. Germline values: CDR1 SGDLS, CDR2 YYNGEE. Trimming took 0 bases from V and 2 from J; bases not matched to a gene: 2. The CDR3 reads CASSVGGGTYEQYF. Here the CDR3 DNA reads TGTGCCAGCAGCGTAGGAGGGGGCACCTACGAGCAGTACTTC.

The V and J genes are TRBV15 and TRBJ2-3, with D perhaps matching TRBD1 (5 bases). The CDR3 is made up of 18 amino acids. The V end lost 0 bases, the J end lost 1 base, and 17 bases lay between the germline ends. Per germline, CDR1 LNHNV and CDR2 YYDKDF (reference sequence). The CDR3 here is CATSRDPGAGMRTDTQYF. As DNA, the CDR3 is TGTGCCACCAGCAGAGATCCCGGCGCAGGGATGCGCACAGATACGCAGTATTTT. The full variable domain, with the rest looked up from reference TRBV15 and TRBJ2-3, is DAMVIQNPRYQVTQFGKPVTLSCSQTLNHNVMYWYQQKSSQAPKLLFHYYDKDFNNEADTPDNFQSRRPNTSFCFLDIRSPGLGDTAMYLCATSRDPGAGMRTDTQYFGPGTRLTVL.

CDR3 bases: TGTGCCAGCAGTGACCAAAAGGCGTCAGGCCTGGACTACGAGCAGTACTTC. As protein: CASSDQKASGLDYEQYF. This chain uses TRBV2 with TRBJ2-7, with no clear D. The germline V gene encodes CDR1 SNHLY and CDR2 FYNNEI. Trimming cost V 3 bases and J 3 bases, with 21 bases left between them. The length of the CDR3 is 17 residues.

The V and J genes are TRBV5-1 and TRBJ2-7; D is perhaps TRBD1 (6 bases). There are 14 residues in the CDR3. The V end lost 3 bases, the J end lost 3 bases, and 13 bases lay between the germline ends. Germline V gene lookup returns CDR1 SGHRS and CDR2 YFSETQ. Written as DNA, the CDR3 is TGCGCCAGCAGCTATGGACAGCTAAGCTACGAGCAGTACTTC. Its protein product is CASSYGQLSYEQYF.

The gene calls are TRBV2 and TRBJ1-1, with D uncertain. Germline V gene data show CDR1 as SNHLY and CDR2 as FYNNEI. V lost 5 bases to trimming and J lost 7 bases, with 14 bases between them. CDR3 size: 13 residues. The CDR3 spells CASSRERTDEAFF. DNA for the CDR3: TGTGCCAGCAGTCGGGAGCGAACTGATGAAGCTTTCTTT.

V gene TRBV23-1 combines with J gene TRBJ1-5; a possible D gene is TRBD1 (5 bases). Being an ORF, TRBV23-1 has a function that is uncertain. CDR3 length: 16 residues. The V end was cut by 7 bases, the J end by 5 bases, with 21 bases between. DNA of the CDR3: TGCGCCAGCAACCAAATGCCCGCAGGGTTATATCAGCCCCAGCATTTT. Amino acid sequence: CASNQMPAGLYQPQHF.

This rearrangement joins TRBV7-7 to TRBJ2-5; 8 bases align to TRBD2. In germline, CDR1 is SSHAT, CDR2 FNYEAQ (reference sequence). There are 17 residues in the CDR3. V gave up 5 bases and J gave up 3 bases; unmatched junction bases: 14. The CDR3 protein is CASSPSPREGWEETQYF. The CDR3, as DNA: TGTGCCAGCAGCCCCTCCCCCCGGGAGGGTTGGGAAGAGACCCAGTACTTC.

The J gene is TRBJ2-7, the V gene TRBV5-8, with 8 bases lining up with TRBD1. The CDR3 runs 13 residues. Looked up from germline, CDR1 is SGHTS and CDR2 is YDEGEE. V gave up 4 bases and J gave up 3 bases; unmatched junction bases: 3. CDR3 DNA: TGTGCCAGCAGCCAGGACAGGGACTACGAGCAGTACTTC. Amino acids: CASSQDRDYEQYF. Combining the CDR3 with reference TRBV5-8 and TRBJ2-7 gives the whole variable domain EAGVTQSPTHLIKTRGQQATLRCSPISGHTSVYWYQQALGLGLQFLLWYDEGEERNRGNFPPRFSGRQFPNYSSELNVNALELEDSALYLCASSQDRDYEQYFGPGTRLTVT.

The chain combines TRBV19 with TRBJ2-3; D gene ambiguous. Trimming pared 4 bases from V and 1 base from J, leaving 6 bases between. The CDR3 is 13 amino acids. Germline V CDR1 and CDR2: LNHDA, SQIVND (reference sequence). Here the CDR3 reads CASSSGGTDTQYF. The CDR3 DNA follows: TGTGCCAGTAGTAGCGGCGGCACAGATACGCAGTATTTT.

The J gene is TRBJ2-3, the V gene TRBV28; 9 bases line up with TRBD1. With 5 bases clipped from V and 2 bases from J, the junction kept 8 bases outside the gene matches. Germline loops: CDR1 MDHEN, CDR2 SYDVKM. CDR3 length equals 16 residues. DNA for the CDR3: TGTGCCAGCAGTACACCGGGACAGGGCTTCACAGATACGCAGTATTTT. Amino acid sequence: CASSTPGQGFTDTQYF.

The rearrangement uses TRBV28 and TRBJ1-2, with D maybe TRBD1 (5 bases). V was cut by 4 bases and J by 5 bases, with 17 bases left in between. The CDR3 consists of 15 residues. Germline V lookup: CDR1 MDHEN, CDR2 SYDVKM. Here the CDR3 reads CASSSTRTPRYGYTF. For the CDR3, the DNA is TGTGCCAGCAGTTCCACCAGGACACCTAGGTATGGCTACACCTTC.

In its sample, this clone was seen once. J is TRBJ2-7 and V is TRBV6-6; a weak D match, TRBD2 (5 bases). The V gene's germline CDR1 is MNHNY and CDR2 SVGAGI (reference sequence). V gave up 2 bases and J gave up 0 bases, with 8 bases separating them. This CDR3 spans 14 amino acids. The CDR3 coding sequence is TGTGCCAGCAGTTACGGAACTAGCTCCTACGAGCAGTACTTC. It specifies CASSYGTSSYEQYF.

V gene TRBV27 combines with J gene TRBJ2-2; weak D call: TRBD1 (6 bases). V was cut by 6 bases and J by 1 base, with 15 bases left in between. The CDR3 extends over 16 amino acids. Per germline, CDR1 MNHEY and CDR2 SMNVEV (reference sequence). The CDR3 DNA sequence: TGTGCCAGCAGGGGACCGGGACACGAGAACACCGGGGAGCTGTTTTTT. It encodes CASRGPGHENTGELFF.

J is TRBJ2-2 and V is TRBV18, with 9 nucleotides matching TRBD1. There are 15 residues in the CDR3. Unmatched junction bases numbered 5, after V lost 4 bases and J lost 5 bases. The germline CDR1 and CDR2 sequences are KGHSH and LQKENI. The CDR3: CASSRTGGLTGELFF. For the CDR3, the DNA is TGTGCCAGCTCACGTACAGGGGGCCTTACCGGGGAGCTGTTTTTT. Drawing the rest from reference TRBV18 and TRBJ2-2, the complete variable domain is NAGVMQNPRHLVRRRGQEARLRCSPMKGHSHVYWYRQLPEEGLKFMVYLQKENIIDESGMPKERFSAEFPKEGPSILRIQQVVRGDSAAYFCASSRTGGLTGELFFGEGSRLTVL.

The gene calls are TRBV7-2 and TRBJ1-5; D gene ambiguous. This CDR3 has 15 residues. Germline V gene sequence: CDR1 SGHTA, CDR2 FQGNSA. V shed 1 base and J shed 0 bases, with 7 bases lying between them. The CDR3 DNA follows: TGTGCCAGCAGCTTAGGTCAGTTTAGCAATCAGCCCCAGCATTTT. This codes for CASSLGQFSNQPQHF.

The chain combines TRBV2 with TRBJ2-1; D might be TRBD1 (5 bases). Trimming took 4 bases from V and 2 from J, leaving 9 bases between them. Germline CDR1 SNHLY, CDR2 FYNNEI. This CDR3 is 14 amino acids long. The DNA of the CDR3 is TGTGCCAGCAGTGGGCAGGGCGCCTACAATGAGCAGTTCTTC. Translated: CASSGQGAYNEQFF.